This T cell receptor (beta chain) derives from a study of PD-1 blockade in classical Hodgkin lymphoma. Every patient had relapsed following autologous stem cell transplantation, and cohorts differed in brentuximab vedotin exposure. When best responses were assessed, they were complete response, partial response or progressive disease. Sequencing was performed with immunoSEQ multiplex PCR; in TCRdb, only in-frame clones are kept and a portion is missing. The sample shows roughly 40,000 clones, about 88% of them seen only once. Worth noting for this clone: Its antigen is still unknown.

In germline, CDR1 is MDHEN, CDR2 SYDVKM. The V end was cut by 2 bases, the J end by 2 bases, with 9 bases between. The CDR3 loop spans 14 amino acids. Study-wide points: Before treatment, complete responders showed about the same diversity as newly diagnosed patients.

The sample consisted of peripheral blood mononuclear cells (PBMCs), taken at baseline. V and J are TRBV28 and TRBJ1-1; no definite D call. The receptor's source is a human donor with classical Hodgkin lymphoma. The CDR3 DNA follows: TGTGCCAGCAGTTTAGCCGTCAGTAACACTGAAGCTTTCTTT. Its protein is CASSLAVSNTEAFF.